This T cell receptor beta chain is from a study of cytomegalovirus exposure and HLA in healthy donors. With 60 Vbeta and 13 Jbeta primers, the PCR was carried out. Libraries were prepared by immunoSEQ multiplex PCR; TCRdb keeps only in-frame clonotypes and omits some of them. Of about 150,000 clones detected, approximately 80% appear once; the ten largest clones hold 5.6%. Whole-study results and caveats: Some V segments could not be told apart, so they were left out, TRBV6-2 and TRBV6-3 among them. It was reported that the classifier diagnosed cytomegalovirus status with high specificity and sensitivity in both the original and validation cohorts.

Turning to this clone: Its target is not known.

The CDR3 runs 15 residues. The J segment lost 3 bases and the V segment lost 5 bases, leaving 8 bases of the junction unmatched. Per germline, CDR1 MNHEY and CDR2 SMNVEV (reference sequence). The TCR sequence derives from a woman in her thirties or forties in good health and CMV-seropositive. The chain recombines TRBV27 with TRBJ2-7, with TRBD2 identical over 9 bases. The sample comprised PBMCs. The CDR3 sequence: CASSPLVSGSYEQYF. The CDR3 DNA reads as TGTGCCAGCAGTCCCCTGGTTAGCGGGAGCTACGAGCAGTACTTC.